Presented here are 10 T cell receptor beta chains from one specimen sequenced in a study of T cells in localized non-small cell lung cancer. The data were produced by immunoSEQ multiplex PCR, yet TCRdb's version contains in-frame clones alone and is incomplete. The repertoire holds about 35,000 clones, with around 93% as singletons. This sample comprised peripheral blood mononuclear cells, obtained before any cancer treatment. Every receptor here comes from a female donor at least 60 years old with stage II lung adenocarcinoma.

This sequence joins TRBV9 and TRBJ1-4; TRBD1 is a possible D gene (5 bases). Between the trimmed V and J ends, which lost 4 bases and 5 bases, there was a span of 12 bases. The CDR3 runs 14 residues. Germline CDR1 reads SGDLS; CDR2 reads YYNGEE. The CDR3 loop reads CASSQGGSNEKLFF. DNA for the CDR3: TGTGCCAGCAGCCAGGGAGGCAGCAATGAAAAACTGTTTTTT.

As DNA, the CDR3 is TGCGCCAGCAGCGATCCAGGGGCGTCAGGGTACGAGCAGTACTTC. Encoded protein: CASSDPGASGYEQYF. The J gene is TRBJ2-7, the V gene TRBV5-1, with D perhaps TRBD1 (6 bases). This CDR3 is 15 amino acids long. V lost 4 bases, J lost 4 bases, and 18 bases lay in between. Germline V gene sequence: CDR1 SGHRS, CDR2 YFSETQ.

The chain has TRBV7-2 and TRBJ1-4, with D unclear. Germline V gene lookup returns CDR1 SGHTA and CDR2 FQGNSA. Trimming shortened V by 1 base and J by 2 bases, and 5 bases separated the two germline ends. This CDR3 has 14 amino acids. The CDR3 DNA reads TGTGCCAGCAGCTTAGGCCCGACTAATGAAAAACTGTTTTTT. Protein: CASSLGPTNEKLFF.

V is TRBV15 and J is TRBJ2-7; 7 bases are shared with TRBD2. This CDR3 has 12 amino acids. The trim removed 6 bases at V and 9 bases at J, leaving 8 bases unmatched. The germline gives CDR1 LNHNV, CDR2 YYDKDF (reference sequence). In DNA form, the CDR3 reads TGTGCCACCAGTAATGGACTAGACCGGCAGTACTTC. As protein: CATSNGLDRQYF.

The genes are TRBV7-8 and TRBJ1-3, with D possibly TRBD1 on 6 matching bases. Germline V gives CDR1 SGHVS, CDR2 FQNEAQ. V was trimmed by 4 bases and J by 7 bases, leaving 20 bases between them. There are 16 residues in the CDR3. CDR3 coding DNA: TGTGCCAGCAGCTCCCGGGCGGCAGGGAGGGGGAACACCATATATTTT. Its translation is CASSSRAAGRGNTIYF.

The V and J genes are TRBV5-6 and TRBJ1-6, with 8 bases that match TRBD1. Germline CDR1 SGHDT, CDR2 YYEEEE. V lost 2 bases, J lost 7 bases, and 11 bases stayed unmatched. This CDR3 spans 17 amino acids. CDR3 DNA: TGTGCCAGCAGCTTTTCCGGGTCCGGGACAGGAAATTCACCCCTCCACTTT. Translation: CASSFSGSGTGNSPLHF.

This clone came up once. The V gene is TRBV5-1, the J gene TRBJ2-7, with D uncertain. Trimming cost V 0 bases and J 5 bases, with 15 bases left between them. Per the germline V gene, CDR1 is SGHRS and CDR2 is YFSETQ. The length of the CDR3 is 15 residues. The CDR3 region is CASSLGFSGSNEQYF. Written as DNA, the CDR3 is TGCGCCAGCAGCTTGGGTTTCTCTGGATCAAACGAGCAGTACTTC.

This chain joins TRBV5-1 and TRBJ2-1, with 8 bases matching TRBD2. Germline lookup yields CDR1 SGHRS and CDR2 YFSETQ. The V gene end was trimmed by 1 base and the J gene end by 9 bases; junction bases not matched to a gene: 9. The length of the CDR3 is 15 residues. Here the CDR3 DNA reads TGCGCCAGCAGCTTGAGGCGCGGGAGCGGGAGTGAGCAGTTCTTC. It is translated as CASSLRRGSGSEQFF.

The V gene is TRBV19, the J gene TRBJ2-6; unclear D gene. Germline loops: CDR1 LNHDA, CDR2 SQIVND (reference sequence). The CDR3 loop spans 15 amino acids. V lost 2 bases and J lost 0, with 5 bases in between. CDR3 nucleotides: TGTGCCAGTAGTATAACGAGCTCTGGGGCCAACGTCCTGACTTTC. Amino acid sequence: CASSITSSGANVLTF.

This clone was seen a handful of times. This rearrangement joins TRBV2 to TRBJ1-3, with D possibly being TRBD1 (6 bases). Trimming left V 6 bases short and J 4 bases short, with 19 bases between. Germline assignment: CDR1 SNHLY and CDR2 FYNNEI. The CDR3 contains 16 residues. The CDR3 reads CASSRTVQGTGNTIYF. The CDR3 DNA is TGTGCCAGCAGCCGGACAGTTCAAGGGACCGGAAACACCATATATTTT.